Following are 9 T cell receptor beta chains from one sample sequenced in a study of a mutant IDH1 vaccine in newly diagnosed glioma. These receptors lack a known antigen. Time point here: week 47, end of study. In every dose of vaccine, 300 ug of mutant IDH1 20-mer peptide was given alongside topical imiquimod. This table comes from immunoSEQ multiplex PCR, and its TCRdb copy is limited to in-frame clones, with some not included. The sample has about 62,000 clones, around 83% seen once. Sample: PBMCs, taken from a glioma patient whose treatment included an IDH1 peptide vaccine. These receptors were taken from a man aged 25-45 years with glioma.

The CDR3 DNA reads TGTGCCAGCAGCTTGCGTTTGGGACAGGGTACCGCCGGCTATGGCTACACCTTC. As protein: CASSLRLGQGTAGYGYTF. This chain links TRBV5-4 with TRBJ1-2; TRBD1 matches at 9 bases. Germline trimming cut 1 base from V and 4 bases from J; bases unmatched to any gene: 14. The CDR3 is 18 amino acids. Germline CDR1 SGHNT, CDR2 YYREEE (reference sequence). The full variable domain, completed using reference TRBV5-4 and TRBJ1-2, is ETGVTQSPTHLIKTRGQQVTLRCSSQSGHNTVSWYQQALGQGPQFIFQYYREEENGRGNFPPRFSGLQFPNYSSELNVNALELDDSALYLCASSLRLGQGTAGYGYTFGSGTRLTVV.

The chain joins TRBV9 to TRBJ2-7; either TRBD1 or TRBD2 may supply D (5 bases each). The CDR3 is 14 amino acids. The germline V gene encodes CDR1 SGDLS and CDR2 YYNGEE. Trimming pared 0 bases from V and 2 bases from J, leaving 9 bases between. The CDR3 here is CASSVDLGAYEQYF. As DNA, the CDR3 is TGTGCCAGCAGCGTAGATTTGGGGGCCTACGAGCAGTACTTC.

The V gene is TRBV18, the J gene TRBJ1-1, with a weak D call TRBD1 (6 bases). Trimming removed 6 bases at V and 5 bases at J, with 19 bases between. The CDR3 contains 15 residues. Germline CDR1 reads KGHSH; CDR2 reads LQKENI. The CDR3 DNA is TGTGCCAGCTCCAACGCTATACAGGGAAGGACTGAAGCTTTCTTT. Protein: CASSNAIQGRTEAFF.

The V gene is TRBV7-9, the J gene TRBJ1-2, with D maybe TRBD1 (6 bases). The CDR3 is 16 residues long. From germline, CDR1 is SEHNR and CDR2 FQNEAQ (reference sequence). With 3 bases removed from V and 6 bases from J, the gap between germline ends came to 20 bases. The CDR3 sequence is CASSLDSLLRLNGYTF. CDR3 nucleotide sequence: TGTGCCAGCAGCTTGGACAGTTTGTTACGATTAAATGGCTACACCTTC.

This clone was counted only a few times. V gene TRBV30 combines with J gene TRBJ1-1; weak D call: TRBD1 (6 bases). In germline, CDR1 is GTSNPN, CDR2 SVGIG (reference sequence). This CDR3 comprises 13 residues. The V end was cut by 6 bases, the J end by 1 base, with 12 bases between. The CDR3 bases are TGTGCCTGCCTGGGACACTCGAACACTGAAGCTTTCTTT. Translated, it gives CACLGHSNTEAFF.

The V gene is TRBV7-2, the J gene TRBJ1-2; D unresolved. This CDR3 spans 16 amino acids. Germline V gene lookup returns CDR1 SGHTA and CDR2 FQGNSA. V was clipped by 6 bases and J by 6 bases, with 23 bases between them. The CDR3 nucleotides read TGTGCCAGCAGTCTCCTAAGCCGTTCGGGTTCCCATGGCTACACCTTC. Its translation is CASSLLSRSGSHGYTF.

This rearrangement joins TRBV10-2 to TRBJ2-5; D perhaps matches TRBD2 (6 bases). Trimming took 0 bases from V and 0 from J, leaving 11 bases between them. CDR3 length: 16 residues. Germline CDR1 and CDR2: WSHSY and SAAADI. The CDR3 reads CASSESTGDYQETQYF. CDR3 nucleotides: TGCGCCAGCAGTGAGTCGACGGGGGACTACCAAGAGACCCAGTACTTC.

This clone was counted a few times. V is TRBV9 and J is TRBJ1-1; no firm D call. The V end was cut by 0 bases, the J end by 3 bases, with 12 bases between. The CDR3 is 15 amino acids. Germline CDR1 reads SGDLS; CDR2 reads YYNGEE. The CDR3 bases are TGTGCCAGCAGCGTAGCGAACGGGGTGGACACTGAAGCTTTCTTT. Encoded protein: CASSVANGVDTEAFF.

V and J are TRBV7-8 and TRBJ2-7; no clear D gene. V lost 0 bases and J lost 1, with 4 bases in between. Germline lookup yields CDR1 SGHVS and CDR2 FQNEAQ. This CDR3 is built from 13 residues. The CDR3 spells CASSLAESYEQYF. The DNA for the CDR3 is TGTGCCAGCAGCTTAGCAGAGTCCTACGAGCAGTACTTC.